Below are 9 T cell receptor beta chains sequenced from a single sample in a study of CXCR3-negative and CXCR3-positive naive CD8 T cells. Findings of the study overall: TRB CDR3s of CXCR3-positive naive cells were more hydrophobic than those of CXCR3-negative naive cells.

Libraries were UMI-labeled 5' RACE TRB cDNA. TCRdb re-called the 5' RACE reads and catalogs CDR3 proteins one per entry, DNA excluded. Reported are roughly 93,000 distinct CDR3 sequences; the ten largest clones contain 1.1%. For these receptors, no antigen is known. Sequenced input: naive CXCR3+ CD8+ T cells from blood. Subset specified: CD45RO-CCR7+CD27+CD95- naive CD8+ T cells expressing CXCR3 (TNR3+). The receptors shown here come from a human donor in good health. Some clones in this sample may be carry-over from other donors' samples.

This chain uses TRBV29-1 with TRBJ2-3; TCRdb reports TRBD1, a call that lacks DNA to check it against. CDR1 SQVTM and CDR2 ANQGSEA come from the germline V gene. The CDR3 covers 15 residues. The CDR3 here is CSVESDSESTDTQYF.

The chain links TRBV23-1 to TRBJ2-4; TCRdb's assignment of TRBD1 cannot be checked, as there is no DNA. TRBV23-1 is placed among ORFs of uncertain function. The CDR3 spans 17 residues. The CDR3 here is CASSLGTGKVAKNIQYF.

V usage is TRBV7-9 and J usage is TRBJ1-5. The CDR3 totals 12 residues. CDR1 is SEHNR and CDR2 is FQNEAQ in the germline V gene (reference sequence). CDR3 protein: CASSSGGQPQHF.

The chain is built from TRBV3-1 and TRBJ2-5; TCRdb's D call of TRBD2 is untestable without DNA. CDR3 size: 13 residues. The germline V gene has CDR1 LGHDT and CDR2 YNNKEL (reference sequence). The CDR3 sequence is CAIGGGASGTQYF.

V usage is TRBV7-2 and J usage is TRBJ2-7; TCRdb's D call, TRBD2, is unchecked because there is no DNA. The CDR3 covers 18 residues. Germline values: CDR1 SGHTA, CDR2 FQGNSA. The CDR3 is CASSLARTSGGRTYEQYF.

The chain combines TRBV6-2 or TRBV6-3 with TRBJ2-1. The V gene's germline CDR1 is MNHEY and CDR2 SVGEGT. The length of the CDR3 is 12 residues. This CDR3 is CASSYSLNEQFF.

The chain employs TRBV7-9 and TRBJ2-1; TCRdb proposes TRBD2, but this gene call is untestable without DNA. The CDR3 is 19 residues long. Germline CDR1 and CDR2: SEHNR and FQNEAQ (reference sequence). Here the CDR3 reads CASSPRLQETSGGYNEQFF.

The chain carries TRBV4-3 and TRBJ2-4. CDR3 length: 15 residues. In germline, CDR1 is LGHNA, CDR2 YSLEER. The CDR3 spells CASSQDQAVKNIQYF.

The chain employs TRBV5-4 and TRBJ1-1. The CDR3 has 17 residues. Germline V gives CDR1 SGHNT, CDR2 YYREEE (reference sequence). The CDR3 spells CASSLGDEGPLNTEAFF.